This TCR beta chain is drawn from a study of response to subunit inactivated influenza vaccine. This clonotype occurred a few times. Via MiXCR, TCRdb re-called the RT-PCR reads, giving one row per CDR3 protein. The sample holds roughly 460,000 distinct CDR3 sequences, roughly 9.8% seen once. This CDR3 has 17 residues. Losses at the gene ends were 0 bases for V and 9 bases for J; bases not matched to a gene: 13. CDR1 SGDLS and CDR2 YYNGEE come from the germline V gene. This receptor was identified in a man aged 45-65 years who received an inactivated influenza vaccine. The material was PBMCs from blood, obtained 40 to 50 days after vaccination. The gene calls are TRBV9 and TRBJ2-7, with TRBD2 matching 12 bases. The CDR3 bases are TGTGCCAGCAGCGTAGGTTTGTCGACTAGCGGGAGTGCGGGGCAGTACTTC. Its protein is CASSVGLSTSGSAGQYF.